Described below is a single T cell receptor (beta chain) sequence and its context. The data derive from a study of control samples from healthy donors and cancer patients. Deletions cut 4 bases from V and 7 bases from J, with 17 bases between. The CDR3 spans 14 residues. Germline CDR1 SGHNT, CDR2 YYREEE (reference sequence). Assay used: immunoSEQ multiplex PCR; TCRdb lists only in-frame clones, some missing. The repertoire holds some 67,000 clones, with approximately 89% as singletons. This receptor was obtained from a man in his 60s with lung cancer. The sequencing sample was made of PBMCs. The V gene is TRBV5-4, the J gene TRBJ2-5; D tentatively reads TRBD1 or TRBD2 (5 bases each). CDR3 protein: CASSAPDSRGTQYF. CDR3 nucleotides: TGTGCCAGCAGCGCACCCGACAGCCGGGGGACCCAGTACTTC.